This T cell receptor (beta chain) stems from a study of response to subunit inactivated influenza vaccine. Study outcomes and limitations: Each seasonal influenza vaccination, the authors suggested, recruits few new T cells.

V lost 0 bases to trimming and J lost 10 bases, with 16 bases between them. CDR3 size: 15 residues. Germline lookup yields CDR1 ENHRY and CDR2 SYGVKD. TCRdb re-analysed the RT-PCR reads in MiXCR, keeping a single row per CDR3 protein. The table lists over 300,000 distinct CDR3 sequences, just over 20% of them singletons. In its sample, this clonotype was seen a few times. The target antigen is unknown. This TCR came from a man between 50 and 69 years old who received an inactivated influenza vaccine. The chain has TRBV10-3 and TRBJ2-1; D gene uncertain. The specimen was PBMCs from blood, collected 21 months after vaccination. Here the CDR3 reads CAISESQELRREQFF. For the CDR3, the DNA is TGTGCCATCAGTGAGTCTCAGGAACTAAGGCGGGAGCAGTTCTTC.